Shown below are 7 T cell receptor beta chains from a single sample sequenced in a study of CD8 T cells in Susac syndrome. Random hexamers were used to reverse transcribe about 0.45 to 1 ug of RNA. TCRdb reprocessed the immunoSEQ multiplex PCR reads with MiXCR, giving one entry per CDR3 protein. Among about 80,000 distinct CDR3 sequences listed, 94% were seen once. The sample was CD8+ T cells from PBMCs. These TCRs come from a human donor in good health.

J is TRBJ2-2 and V is TRBV20-1; 8 bases are a match to TRBD2. V shed 5 bases and J 5 bases; nucleotides not matched to a gene: 10. The CDR3 spans 15 residues. From germline, CDR1 is DFQATT and CDR2 SNEGSKA (reference sequence). The CDR3 loop is CSAPGGTSVTGELFF. Here the CDR3 DNA reads TGCAGTGCTCCGGGCGGGACTAGTGTAACCGGGGAGCTGTTTTTT.

This chain links TRBV2 with TRBJ2-7, with no clear D. V shed 6 bases and J shed 0 bases, with 9 bases lying between them. The CDR3 is 13 amino acids. CDR1 and CDR2 (germline): SNHLY, FYNNEI. CDR3 protein: CASSRRSSYEQYV. Written as DNA, the CDR3 is TGTGCCAGCAGCAGACGGTCCTCCTACGAGCAGTACGTC.

The rearrangement uses TRBV4-1 and TRBJ1-1; D unresolved. Germline V gene sequence: CDR1 MGHRA, CDR2 YSYEKL. CDR3 length: 13 amino acids. V lost 5 bases, J lost 4 bases, and 11 bases lay in between. This chain's CDR3 is CASSTWTGTEAFF. The DNA for the CDR3 is TGCGCCAGCAGCACCTGGACGGGCACTGAAGCTTTCTTT.

The V and J genes are TRBV27 and TRBJ2-1, with 10 bases fitting TRBD2. With V trimmed by 5 bases and J by 3 bases, 4 bases remained unmatched. The CDR3 sequence is 15 residues long. Germline V gene lookup returns CDR1 MNHEY and CDR2 SMNVEV (reference sequence). The CDR3 loop reads CASSEGLAFYNEQFF. The DNA for the CDR3 is TGTGCCAGCAGTGAGGGACTAGCGTTCTACAATGAGCAGTTCTTC.

The chain couples TRBV29-1 to TRBJ2-7; TRBD1 matches 10 bases. The CDR3 consists of 12 residues. Germline-derived CDR1 and CDR2 are SQVTM and ANQGSEA. With V trimmed by 7 bases and J by 3 bases, 3 bases remained unmatched. DNA for the CDR3: TGCAGCGCGGGACAGGGGAACTACGAGCAGTACTTC. Amino acids: CSAGQGNYEQYF.

The chain joins TRBV7-9 to TRBJ1-2; TRBD1 is a possible D gene (5 bases). Germline CDR1 is SEHNR and CDR2 is FQNEAQ (reference sequence). The CDR3 runs to 16 residues. The germline V and J ends were trimmed by 4 bases and 0 bases, with 15 bases remaining between them. CDR3 coding DNA: TGTGCCAGCAGCTCATTTACGACAGCTACTAACTATGGCTACACCTTC. This sequence encodes CASSSFTTATNYGYTF.

This clonotype was seen just once. V usage is TRBV29-1 and J usage is TRBJ2-7, with 7 bases identical to TRBD1. V lost 4 bases to trimming and J lost 5 bases; unmatched junction nucleotides: 8. CDR1 SQVTM and CDR2 ANQGSEA come from the germline V gene. This CDR3 has 13 residues. The CDR3 DNA follows: TGCAGCGTTGTATCAGGGACAGTCGACGAGCAGTACTTC. This codes for CSVVSGTVDEQYF.